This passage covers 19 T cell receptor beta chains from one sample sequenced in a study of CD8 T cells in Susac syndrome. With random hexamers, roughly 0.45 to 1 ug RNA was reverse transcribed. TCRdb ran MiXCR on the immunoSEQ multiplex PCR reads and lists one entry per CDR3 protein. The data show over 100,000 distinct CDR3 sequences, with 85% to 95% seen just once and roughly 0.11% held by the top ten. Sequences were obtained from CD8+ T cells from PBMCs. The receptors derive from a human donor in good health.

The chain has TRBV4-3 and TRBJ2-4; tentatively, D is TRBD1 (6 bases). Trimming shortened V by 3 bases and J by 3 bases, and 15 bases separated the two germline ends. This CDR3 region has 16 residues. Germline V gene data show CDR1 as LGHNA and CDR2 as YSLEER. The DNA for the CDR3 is TGCGCCAGCAGCCAGTCACAGGGTGCGGACAAAAACATTCAGTACTTC. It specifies CASSQSQGADKNIQYF.

CDR3 sequence: CSAPLRNGNYEQYF. CDR3 in DNA: TGCAGTGCCCCTCTGCGAAACGGGAACTACGAGCAGTACTTC. The chain uses TRBV20-1 and TRBJ2-7; D may be TRBD2 (5 bases). The length of the CDR3 is 14 residues. Germline V lookup: CDR1 DFQATT, CDR2 SNEGSKA (reference sequence). Between the trimmed V and J ends, which lost 6 bases and 3 bases, there was a span of 18 bases.

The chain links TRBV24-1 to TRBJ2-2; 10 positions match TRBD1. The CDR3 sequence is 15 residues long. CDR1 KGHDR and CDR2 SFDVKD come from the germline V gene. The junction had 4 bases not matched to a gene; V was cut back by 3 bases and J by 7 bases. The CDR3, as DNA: TGTGCCACCAGTGATGGGACAGGGGTGGACGGGGAGCTGTTTTTT. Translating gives CATSDGTGVDGELFF.

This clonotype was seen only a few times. CDR3 DNA: TGTGCCAGCAGCTTTGGGGCAGGGGCTGAAGCTTTCTTT. Protein product: CASSFGAGAEAFF. The chain carries TRBV11-1 and TRBJ1-1; tentative D call: TRBD1 (6 bases). Germline lookup yields CDR1 SGHAT and CDR2 FQDESV (reference sequence). This CDR3 contains 13 residues. Trimming shortened V by 3 bases and J by 6 bases, and 11 bases separated the two germline ends.

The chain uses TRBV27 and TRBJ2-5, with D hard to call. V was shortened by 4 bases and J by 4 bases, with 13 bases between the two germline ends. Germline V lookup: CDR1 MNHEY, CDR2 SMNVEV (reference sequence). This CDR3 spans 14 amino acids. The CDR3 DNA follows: TGTGCCAGCAGTTCAAGAAATAGAGGAGAGACCCAGTACTTC. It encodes CASSSRNRGETQYF.

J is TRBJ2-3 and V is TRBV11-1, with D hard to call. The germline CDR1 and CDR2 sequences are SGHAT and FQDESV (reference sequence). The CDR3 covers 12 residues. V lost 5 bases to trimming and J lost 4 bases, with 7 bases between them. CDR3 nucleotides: TGTGCCAGCAGCCCCCAAGCAGATACGCAGTATTTT. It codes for CASSPQADTQYF.

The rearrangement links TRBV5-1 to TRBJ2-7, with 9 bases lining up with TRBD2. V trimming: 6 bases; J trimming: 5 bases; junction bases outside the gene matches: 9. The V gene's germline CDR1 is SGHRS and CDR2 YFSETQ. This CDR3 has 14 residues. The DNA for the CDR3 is TGCGCCAGCACCAAAGAGCCTAGCGGGGACGAGCAGTACTTC. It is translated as CASTKEPSGDEQYF.

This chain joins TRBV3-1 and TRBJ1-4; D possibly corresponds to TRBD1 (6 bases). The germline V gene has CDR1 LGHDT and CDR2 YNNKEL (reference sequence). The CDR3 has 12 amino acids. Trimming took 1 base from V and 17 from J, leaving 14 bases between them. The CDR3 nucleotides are TGTGCCAGCAGCCAAGGAGCCGGGACACTATTTTTT. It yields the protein CASSQGAGTLFF. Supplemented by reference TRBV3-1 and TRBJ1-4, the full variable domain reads DTAVSQTPKYLVTQMGNDKSIKCEQNLGHDTMYWYKQDSKKFLKIMFSYNNKELIINETVPNRFSPKSPDKAHLNLHINSLELGDSAVYFCASSQGAGTLFFGSGTQLSVL.

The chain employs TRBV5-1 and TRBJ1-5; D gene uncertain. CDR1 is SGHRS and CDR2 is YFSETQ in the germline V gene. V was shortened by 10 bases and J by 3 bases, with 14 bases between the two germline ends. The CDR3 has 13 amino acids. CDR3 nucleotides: TGCGCCGCCCTCTCAGAGGTCAATCAGCCCCAGCATTTT. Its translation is CAALSEVNQPQHF.

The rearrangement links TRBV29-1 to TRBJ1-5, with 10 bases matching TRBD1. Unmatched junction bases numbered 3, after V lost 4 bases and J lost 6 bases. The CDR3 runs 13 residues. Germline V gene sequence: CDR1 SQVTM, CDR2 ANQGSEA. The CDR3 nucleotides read TGCAGCGTTGGACAGGGGGCAGGTCAGCCCCAGCATTTT. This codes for CSVGQGAGQPQHF.

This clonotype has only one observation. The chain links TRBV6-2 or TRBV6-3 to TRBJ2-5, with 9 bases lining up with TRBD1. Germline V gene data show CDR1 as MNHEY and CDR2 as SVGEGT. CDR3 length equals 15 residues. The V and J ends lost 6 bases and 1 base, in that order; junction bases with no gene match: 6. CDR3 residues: CASSDSDRGQETQYF. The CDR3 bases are TGTGCCAGCAGCGACTCGGACAGGGGCCAAGAGACCCAGTACTTC.

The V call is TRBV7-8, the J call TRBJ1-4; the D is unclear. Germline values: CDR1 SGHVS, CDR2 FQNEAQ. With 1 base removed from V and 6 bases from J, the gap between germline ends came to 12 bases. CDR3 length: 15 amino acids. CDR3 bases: TGTGCCAGCAGCTTAGTCGGGGATGAGGATGAAAAACTGTTTTTT. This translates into CASSLVGDEDEKLFF.

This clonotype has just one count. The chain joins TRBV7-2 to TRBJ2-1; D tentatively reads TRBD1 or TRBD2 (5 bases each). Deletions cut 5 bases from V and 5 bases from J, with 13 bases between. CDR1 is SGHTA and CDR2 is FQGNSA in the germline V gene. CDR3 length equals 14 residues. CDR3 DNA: TGTGCCAGCAGCCAGTACGGGGCCCACAATGAGCAGTTCTTC. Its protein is CASSQYGAHNEQFF.

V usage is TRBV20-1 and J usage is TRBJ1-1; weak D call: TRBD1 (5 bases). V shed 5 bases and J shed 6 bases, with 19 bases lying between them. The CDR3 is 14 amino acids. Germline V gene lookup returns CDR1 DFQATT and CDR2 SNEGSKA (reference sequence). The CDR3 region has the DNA TGCAGTGCTCCCGGGGGGGGAAGGTTCGCTGAAGCTTTCTTT. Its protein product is CSAPGGGRFAEAFF.

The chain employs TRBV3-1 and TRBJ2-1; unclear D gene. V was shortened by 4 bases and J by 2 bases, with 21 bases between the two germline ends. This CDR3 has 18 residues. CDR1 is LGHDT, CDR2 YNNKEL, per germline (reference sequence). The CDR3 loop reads CASSPQRLSTATYNEQFF. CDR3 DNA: TGTGCCAGCAGCCCACAAAGGCTATCGACGGCGACCTACAATGAGCAGTTCTTC.

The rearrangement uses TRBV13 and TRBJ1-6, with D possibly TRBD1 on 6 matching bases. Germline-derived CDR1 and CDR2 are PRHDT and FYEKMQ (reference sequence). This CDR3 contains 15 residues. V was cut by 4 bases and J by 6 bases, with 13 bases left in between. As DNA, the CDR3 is TGTGCCAGCAGCTATACAGGGAGGGCTAATTCACCCCTCCACTTT. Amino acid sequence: CASSYTGRANSPLHF.

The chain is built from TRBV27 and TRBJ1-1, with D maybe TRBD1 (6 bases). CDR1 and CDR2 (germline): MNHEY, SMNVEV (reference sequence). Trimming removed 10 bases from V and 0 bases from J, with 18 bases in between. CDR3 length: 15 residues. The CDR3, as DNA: TGTGCCACCAACTCCCGGGGGCGGTTGAACACTGAAGCTTTCTTT. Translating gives CATNSRGRLNTEAFF.

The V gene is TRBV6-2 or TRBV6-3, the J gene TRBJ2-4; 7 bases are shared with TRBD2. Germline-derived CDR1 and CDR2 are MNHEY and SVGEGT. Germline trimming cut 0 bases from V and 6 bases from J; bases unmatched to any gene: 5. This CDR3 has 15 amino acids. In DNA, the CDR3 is TGTGCCAGCAGTTACTCGGGGGGGTCCGGAAACATTCAGTACTTC. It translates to CASSYSGGSGNIQYF.

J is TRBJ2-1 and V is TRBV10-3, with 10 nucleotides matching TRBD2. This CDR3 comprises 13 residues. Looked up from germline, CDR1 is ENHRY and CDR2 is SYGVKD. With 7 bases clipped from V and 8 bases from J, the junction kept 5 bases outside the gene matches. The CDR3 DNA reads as TGTGCCATCAAGCTAGCGGGGGCGGATGAGCAGTTCTTC. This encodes CAIKLAGADEQFF.